The TCR beta chain described here comes from a study of T cell responses to AZD1222 COVID-19 vaccine. Overall study context: Second-dose groups at about 4 or about 12 weeks were pooled. General study findings and limits: After the peak T cell response, and only then, were repertoires sampled. A mostly white British donor set with more females was recruited, and clonal diversity was possibly underestimated. Seropositivity was recorded at baseline in only a handful of AZD1222 recipients.

As concerns this clone: Its target is not known.

The CDR3 runs 15 residues. Germline CDR1 reads SGHRS; CDR2 reads YFSETQ. The junction had 5 bases not matched to a gene; V was cut back by 0 bases and J by 5 bases. The assay was immunoSEQ multiplex PCR, and TCRdb's table has in-frame clones only and misses some. The data contain 150,000 to 200,000 clones, roughly 94% of them singletons. The chain is built from TRBV5-1 and TRBJ1-3; TRBD1 agrees at 7 bases. The receptor comes from an adult in good health. This sample comprised peripheral blood, obtained on day 0 of AZD1222 vaccination. CDR3 bases: TGCGCCAGCAGCTTGGCCCCAGGGGGTAGAAACACCATATATTTT. It specifies CASSLAPGGRNTIYF.